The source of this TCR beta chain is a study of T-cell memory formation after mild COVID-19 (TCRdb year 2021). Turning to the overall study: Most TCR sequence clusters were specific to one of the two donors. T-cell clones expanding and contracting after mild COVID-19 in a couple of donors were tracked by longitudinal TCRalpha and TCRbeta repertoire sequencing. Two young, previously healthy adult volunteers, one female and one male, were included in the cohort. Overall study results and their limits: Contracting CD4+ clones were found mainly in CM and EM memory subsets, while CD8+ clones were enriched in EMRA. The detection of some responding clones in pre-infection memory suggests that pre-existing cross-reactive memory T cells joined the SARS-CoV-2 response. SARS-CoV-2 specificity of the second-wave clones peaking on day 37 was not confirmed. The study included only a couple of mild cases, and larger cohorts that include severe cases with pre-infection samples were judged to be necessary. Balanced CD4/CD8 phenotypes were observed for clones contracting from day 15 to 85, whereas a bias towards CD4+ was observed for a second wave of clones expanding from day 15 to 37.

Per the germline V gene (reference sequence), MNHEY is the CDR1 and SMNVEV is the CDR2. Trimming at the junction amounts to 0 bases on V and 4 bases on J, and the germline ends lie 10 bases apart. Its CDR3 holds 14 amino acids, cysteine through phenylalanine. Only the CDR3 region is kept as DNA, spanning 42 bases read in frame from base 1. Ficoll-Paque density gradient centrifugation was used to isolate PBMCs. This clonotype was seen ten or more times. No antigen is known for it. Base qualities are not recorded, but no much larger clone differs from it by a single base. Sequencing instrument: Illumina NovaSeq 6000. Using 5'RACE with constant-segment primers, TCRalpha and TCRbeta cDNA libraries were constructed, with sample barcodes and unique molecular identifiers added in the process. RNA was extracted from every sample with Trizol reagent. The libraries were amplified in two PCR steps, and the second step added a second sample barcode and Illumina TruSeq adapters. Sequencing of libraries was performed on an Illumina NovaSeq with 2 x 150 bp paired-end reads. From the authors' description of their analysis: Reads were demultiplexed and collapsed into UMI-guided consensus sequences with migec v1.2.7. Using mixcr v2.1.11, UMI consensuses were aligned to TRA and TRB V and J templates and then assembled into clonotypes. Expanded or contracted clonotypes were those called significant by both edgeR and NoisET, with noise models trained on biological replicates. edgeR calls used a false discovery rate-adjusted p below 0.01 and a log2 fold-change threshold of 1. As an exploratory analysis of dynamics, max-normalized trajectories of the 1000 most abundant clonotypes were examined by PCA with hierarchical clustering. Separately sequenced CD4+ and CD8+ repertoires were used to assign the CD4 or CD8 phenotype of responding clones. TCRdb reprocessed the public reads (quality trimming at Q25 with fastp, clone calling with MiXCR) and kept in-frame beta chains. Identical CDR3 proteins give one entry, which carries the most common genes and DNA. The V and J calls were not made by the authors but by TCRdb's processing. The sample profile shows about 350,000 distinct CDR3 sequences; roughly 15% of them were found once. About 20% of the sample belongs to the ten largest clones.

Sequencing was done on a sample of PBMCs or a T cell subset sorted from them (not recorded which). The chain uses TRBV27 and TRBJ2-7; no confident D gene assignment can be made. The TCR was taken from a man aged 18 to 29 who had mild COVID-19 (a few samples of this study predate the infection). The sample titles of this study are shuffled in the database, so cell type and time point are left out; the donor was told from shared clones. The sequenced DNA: TGTGCCAGCAGTTTATCGCCGGATCCGTACGAGCAGTACTTC. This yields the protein CASSLSPDPYEQYF.